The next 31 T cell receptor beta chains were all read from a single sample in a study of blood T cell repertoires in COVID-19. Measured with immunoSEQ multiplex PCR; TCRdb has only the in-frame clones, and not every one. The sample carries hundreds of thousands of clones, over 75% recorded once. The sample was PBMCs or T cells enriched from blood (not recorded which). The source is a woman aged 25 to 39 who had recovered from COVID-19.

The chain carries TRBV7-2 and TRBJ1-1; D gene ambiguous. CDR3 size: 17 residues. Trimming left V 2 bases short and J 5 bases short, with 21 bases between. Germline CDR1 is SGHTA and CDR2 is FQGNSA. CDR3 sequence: CASSLSSSKMGGTEAFF. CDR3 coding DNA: TGTGCCAGCAGCTTATCCTCCTCGAAAATGGGAGGGACTGAAGCTTTCTTT.

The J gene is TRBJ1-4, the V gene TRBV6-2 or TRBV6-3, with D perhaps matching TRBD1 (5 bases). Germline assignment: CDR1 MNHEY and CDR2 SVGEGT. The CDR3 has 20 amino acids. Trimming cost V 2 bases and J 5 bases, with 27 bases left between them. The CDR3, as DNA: TGTGCCAGCAGTTACCCTGGACATGGAAACCCGATAGCCCCAAATGAAAAACTGTTTTTT. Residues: CASSYPGHGNPIAPNEKLFF.

CDR3 amino acids: CASSIGPGYTF. For the CDR3, the DNA is TGTGCCAGTAGTATAGGGCCTGGCTACACCTTC. The chain carries TRBV19 and TRBJ1-2; D is undetermined. This CDR3 region has 11 residues. V shed 1 base and J shed 7 bases, with 4 bases lying between them. Per germline, CDR1 LNHDA and CDR2 SQIVND (reference sequence). The full variable domain, in which reference TRBV19 and TRBJ1-2 provide the parts outside the CDR3, is DGGITQSPKYLFRKEGQNVTLSCEQNLNHDAMYWYRQDPGQGLRLIYYSQIVNDFQKGDIAEGYSVSREKKESFPLTVTSAQKNPTAFYLCASSIGPGYTFGSGTRLTVV.

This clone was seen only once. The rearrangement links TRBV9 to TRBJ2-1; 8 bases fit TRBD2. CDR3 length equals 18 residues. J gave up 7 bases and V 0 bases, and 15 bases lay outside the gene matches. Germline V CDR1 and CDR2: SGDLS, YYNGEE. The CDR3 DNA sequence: TGTGCCAGCAGCGTAGAGGGTAGACCTAGCGGGCCAAAAAATGAGCAGTTCTTC. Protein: CASSVEGRPSGPKNEQFF.

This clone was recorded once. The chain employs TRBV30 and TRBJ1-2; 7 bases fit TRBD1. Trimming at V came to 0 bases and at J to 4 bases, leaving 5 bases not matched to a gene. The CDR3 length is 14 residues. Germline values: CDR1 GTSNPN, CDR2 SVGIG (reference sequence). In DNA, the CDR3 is TGTGCCTGGAGTGTAACGTCAGGGGGCTATGGCTACACCTTC. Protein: CAWSVTSGGYGYTF.

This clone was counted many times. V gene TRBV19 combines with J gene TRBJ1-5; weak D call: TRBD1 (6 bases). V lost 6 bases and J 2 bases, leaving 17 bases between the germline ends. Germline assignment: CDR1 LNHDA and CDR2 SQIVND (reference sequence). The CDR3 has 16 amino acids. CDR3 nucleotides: TGTGCCAGTAGACCGCCCGGGGGGGCTCGCAATCAGCCCCAGCATTTT. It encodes CASRPPGGARNQPQHF.

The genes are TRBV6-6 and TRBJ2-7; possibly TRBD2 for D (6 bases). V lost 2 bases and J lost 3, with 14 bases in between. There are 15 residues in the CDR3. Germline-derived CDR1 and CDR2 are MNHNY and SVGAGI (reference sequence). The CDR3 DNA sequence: TGTGCCAGCAGTTACGTGGGAGGCCCCCACTACGAGCAGTACTTC. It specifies CASSYVGGPHYEQYF.

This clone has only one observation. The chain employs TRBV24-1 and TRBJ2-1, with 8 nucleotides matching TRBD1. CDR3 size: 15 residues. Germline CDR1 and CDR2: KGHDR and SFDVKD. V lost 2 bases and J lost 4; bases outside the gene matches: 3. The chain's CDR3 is CATSDSGQGYNEQFF. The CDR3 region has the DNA TGTGCCACCAGTGATTCAGGACAGGGATACAATGAGCAGTTCTTC.

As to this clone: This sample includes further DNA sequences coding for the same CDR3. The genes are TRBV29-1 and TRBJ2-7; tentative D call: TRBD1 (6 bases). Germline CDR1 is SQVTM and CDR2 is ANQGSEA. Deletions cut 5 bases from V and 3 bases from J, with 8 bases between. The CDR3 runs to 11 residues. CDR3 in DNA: TGCAGCGTTTCGGACAGCTACGAGCAGTACTTC. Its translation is CSVSDSYEQYF.

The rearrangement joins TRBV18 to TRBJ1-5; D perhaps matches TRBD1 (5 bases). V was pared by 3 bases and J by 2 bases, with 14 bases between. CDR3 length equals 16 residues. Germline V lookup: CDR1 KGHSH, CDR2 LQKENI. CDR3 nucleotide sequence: TGTGCCAGCTCACCGCAAGGGGCTGGAGGCAATCAGCCCCAGCATTTT. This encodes CASSPQGAGGNQPQHF. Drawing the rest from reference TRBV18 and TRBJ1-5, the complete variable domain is NAGVMQNPRHLVRRRGQEARLRCSPMKGHSHVYWYRQLPEEGLKFMVYLQKENIIDESGMPKERFSAEFPKEGPSILRIQQVVRGDSAAYFCASSPQGAGGNQPQHFGDGTRLSIL.

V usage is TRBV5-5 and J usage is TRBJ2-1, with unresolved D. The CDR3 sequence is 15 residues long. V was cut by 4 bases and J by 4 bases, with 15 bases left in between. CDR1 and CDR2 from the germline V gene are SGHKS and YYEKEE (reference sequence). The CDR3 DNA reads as TGTGCCAGCAGCCCCGTCCGCACGGGTTACAATGAGCAGTTCTTC. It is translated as CASSPVRTGYNEQFF.

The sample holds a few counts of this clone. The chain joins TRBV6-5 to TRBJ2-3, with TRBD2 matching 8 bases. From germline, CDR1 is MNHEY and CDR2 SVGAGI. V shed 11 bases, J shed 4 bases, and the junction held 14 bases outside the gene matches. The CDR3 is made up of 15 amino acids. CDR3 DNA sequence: TGTGCCTCACGGGCCAGCGGGGGCTATTCAGATACGCAGTATTTT. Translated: CASRASGGYSDTQYF.

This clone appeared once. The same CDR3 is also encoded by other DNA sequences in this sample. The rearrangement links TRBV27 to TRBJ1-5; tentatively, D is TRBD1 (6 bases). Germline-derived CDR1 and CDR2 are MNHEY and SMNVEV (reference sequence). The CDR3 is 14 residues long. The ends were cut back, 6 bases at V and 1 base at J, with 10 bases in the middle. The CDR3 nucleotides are TGTGCCAGCAGCTTCCAGGGGAGCAATCAGCCCCAGCATTTT. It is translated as CASSFQGSNQPQHF.

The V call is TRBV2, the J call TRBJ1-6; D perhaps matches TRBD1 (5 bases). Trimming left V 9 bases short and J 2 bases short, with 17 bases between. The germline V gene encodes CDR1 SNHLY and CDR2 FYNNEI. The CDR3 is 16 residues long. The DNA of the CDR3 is TGTGCCAGTAACATGGGAGGGGCCCCCTATAATTCACCCCTCCACTTT. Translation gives CASNMGGAPYNSPLHF.

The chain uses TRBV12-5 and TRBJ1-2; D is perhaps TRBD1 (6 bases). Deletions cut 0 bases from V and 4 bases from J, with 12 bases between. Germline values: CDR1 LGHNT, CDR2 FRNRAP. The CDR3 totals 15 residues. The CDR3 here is CASGLVQGRGYGYTF. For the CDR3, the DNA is TGTGCTAGTGGTTTGGTACAGGGCCGGGGCTATGGCTACACCTTC. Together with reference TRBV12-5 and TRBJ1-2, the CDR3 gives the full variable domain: DARVTQTPRHKVTEMGQEVTMRCQPILGHNTVFWYRQTMMQGLELLAYFRNRAPLDDSGMPKDRFSAEMPDATLATLKIQPSEPRDSAVYFCASGLVQGRGYGYTFGSGTRLTVV.

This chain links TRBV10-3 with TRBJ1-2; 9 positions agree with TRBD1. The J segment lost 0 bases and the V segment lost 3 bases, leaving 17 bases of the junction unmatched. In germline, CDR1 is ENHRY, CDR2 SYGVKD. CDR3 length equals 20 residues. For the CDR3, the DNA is TGTGCCATCAGTGACCCTGCACACCCGGGACAGGGAAAGACTAACTATGGCTACACCTTC. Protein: CAISDPAHPGQGKTNYGYTF.

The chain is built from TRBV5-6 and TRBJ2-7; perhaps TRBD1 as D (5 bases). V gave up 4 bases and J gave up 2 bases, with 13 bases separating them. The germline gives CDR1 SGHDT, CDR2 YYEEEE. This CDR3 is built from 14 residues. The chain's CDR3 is CASSGKGFPYEQYF. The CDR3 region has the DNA TGTGCCAGCAGCGGTAAGGGGTTCCCCTACGAGCAGTACTTC.

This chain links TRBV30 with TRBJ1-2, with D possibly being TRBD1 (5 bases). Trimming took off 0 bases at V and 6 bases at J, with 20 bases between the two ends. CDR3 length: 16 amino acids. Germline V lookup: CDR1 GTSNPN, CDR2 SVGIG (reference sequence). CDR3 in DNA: TGTGCCTGGAGTGTAAGAGAAGGGGTAATCTATAATGGCTACACCTTC. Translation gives CAWSVREGVIYNGYTF. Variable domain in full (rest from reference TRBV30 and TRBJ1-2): SQTIHQWPATLVQPVGSPLSLECTVEGTSNPNLYWYRQAAGRGLQLLFYSVGIGQISSEVPQNLSASRPQDRQFILSSKKLLLSDSGFYLCAWSVREGVIYNGYTFGSGTRLTVV.

The CDR3 coding sequence is TGCACCAGCAGCCAGGAGGGCAGGGCTGGGTCTGAAGCTTTCTTT. It translates to CTSSQEGRAGSEAFF. This rearrangement joins TRBV1 to TRBJ1-1. TRBV1 is an annotated pseudogene. The CDR3 is made up of 15 amino acids.

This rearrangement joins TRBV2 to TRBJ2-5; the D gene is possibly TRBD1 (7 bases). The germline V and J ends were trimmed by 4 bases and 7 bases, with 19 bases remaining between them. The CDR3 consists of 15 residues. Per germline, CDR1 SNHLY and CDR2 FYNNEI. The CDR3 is CASSGGQGGFGTQYF. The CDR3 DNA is TGTGCCAGCAGTGGGGGCCAGGGGGGCTTTGGGACCCAGTACTTC. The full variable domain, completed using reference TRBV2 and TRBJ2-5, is EPEVTQTPSHQVTQMGQEVILRCVPISNHLYFYWYRQILGQKVEFLVSFYNNEISEKSEIFDDQFSVERPDGSNFTLKIRSTKLEDSAMYFCASSGGQGGFGTQYFGPGTRLLVL.

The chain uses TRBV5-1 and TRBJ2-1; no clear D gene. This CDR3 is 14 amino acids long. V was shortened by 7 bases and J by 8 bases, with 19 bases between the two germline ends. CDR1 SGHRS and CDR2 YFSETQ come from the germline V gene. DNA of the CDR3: TGCGCCAGCCGACCCACCGCGGAGCACGATGAGCAGTTCTTC. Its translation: CASRPTAEHDEQFF.

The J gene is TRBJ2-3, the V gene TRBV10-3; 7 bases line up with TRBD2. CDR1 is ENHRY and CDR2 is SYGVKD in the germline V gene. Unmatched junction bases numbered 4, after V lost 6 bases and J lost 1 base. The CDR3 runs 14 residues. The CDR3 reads CAIRRAGRTDTQYF. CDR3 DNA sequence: TGTGCCATCAGGAGAGCGGGGCGCACAGATACGCAGTATTTT.

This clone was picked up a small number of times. The CDR3 nucleotides are TGCGCCAGCAGCTTTGGACAGGGAGAAGGCTACGAGCAGTACTTC. It encodes CASSFGQGEGYEQYF. The chain links TRBV4-1 to TRBJ2-7; 8 nucleotides line up with TRBD1. This CDR3 contains 15 residues. The trim removed 5 bases at V and 3 bases at J, leaving 9 bases unmatched. Germline assignment: CDR1 MGHRA and CDR2 YSYEKL.

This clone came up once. CDR3 coding DNA: TGTGCCAGCAGCCTTTTCCAGGGCCCCACTGAAGCTTTCTTT. It yields the protein CASSLFQGPTEAFF. The chain has TRBV5-4 and TRBJ1-1; TRBD1 is a possible D gene (5 bases). Germline V lookup: CDR1 SGHNT, CDR2 YYREEE (reference sequence). V was clipped by 4 bases and J by 4 bases, with 14 bases between them. The CDR3 is 14 amino acids.

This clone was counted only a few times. Here the CDR3 reads CAWRLQGARFEKLFF. The CDR3 nucleotides are TGTGCCTGGAGATTGCAGGGGGCCAGGTTTGAAAAACTGTTTTTT. The rearrangement joins TRBV30 to TRBJ1-4, with TRBD1 matching 8 bases. Germline-derived CDR1 and CDR2 are GTSNPN and SVGIG (reference sequence). The CDR3 consists of 15 residues. V gave up 3 bases and J gave up 7 bases; unmatched junction bases: 10.

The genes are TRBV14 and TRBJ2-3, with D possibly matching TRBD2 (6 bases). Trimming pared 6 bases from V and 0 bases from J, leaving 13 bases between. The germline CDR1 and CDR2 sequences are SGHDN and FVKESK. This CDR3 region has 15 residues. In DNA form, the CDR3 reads TGTGCCAGCAGTCAGGGCGGGACTAGCACAGATACGCAGTATTTT. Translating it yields CASSQGGTSTDTQYF.

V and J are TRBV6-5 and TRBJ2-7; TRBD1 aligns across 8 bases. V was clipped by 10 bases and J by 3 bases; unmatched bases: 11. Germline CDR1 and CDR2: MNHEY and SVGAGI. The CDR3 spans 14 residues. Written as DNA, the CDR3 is TGTGCCACCCCCCGAGACAGGGGTGGCTACGAGCAGTACTTC. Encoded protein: CATPRDRGGYEQYF.

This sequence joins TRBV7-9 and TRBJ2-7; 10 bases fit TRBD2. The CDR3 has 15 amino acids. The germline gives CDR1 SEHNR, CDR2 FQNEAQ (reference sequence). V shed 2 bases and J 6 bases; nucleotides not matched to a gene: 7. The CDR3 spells CASSLKSGGAAEQYF. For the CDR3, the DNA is TGTGCCAGCAGCTTAAAAAGCGGGGGGGCCGCCGAGCAGTACTTC.

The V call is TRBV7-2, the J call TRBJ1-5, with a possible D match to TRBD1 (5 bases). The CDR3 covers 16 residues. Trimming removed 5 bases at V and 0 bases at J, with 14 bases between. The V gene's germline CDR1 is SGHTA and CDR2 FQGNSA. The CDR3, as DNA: TGTGCCAGCAGCCGTAGACAGACTTCTAGCAATCAGCCCCAGCATTTT. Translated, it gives CASSRRQTSSNQPQHF. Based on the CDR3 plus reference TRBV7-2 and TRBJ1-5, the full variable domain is GAGVSQSPSNKVTEKGKDVELRCDPISGHTALYWYRQSLGQGLEFLIYFQGNSAPDKSGLPSDRFSAERTGGSVSTLTIQRTQQEDSAVYLCASSRRQTSSNQPQHFGDGTRLSIL.

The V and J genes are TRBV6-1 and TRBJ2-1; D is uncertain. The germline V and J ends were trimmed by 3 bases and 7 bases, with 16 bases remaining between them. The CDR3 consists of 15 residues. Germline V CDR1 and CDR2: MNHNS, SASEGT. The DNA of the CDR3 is TGTGCCAGCAGTGACCCTCGGTCTAAATCTAATGAGCAGTTCTTC. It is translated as CASSDPRSKSNEQFF.

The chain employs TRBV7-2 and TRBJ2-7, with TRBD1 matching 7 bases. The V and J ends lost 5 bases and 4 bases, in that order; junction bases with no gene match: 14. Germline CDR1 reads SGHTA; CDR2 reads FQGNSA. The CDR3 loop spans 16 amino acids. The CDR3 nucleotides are TGTGCCAGCAGCCCCTATGCCCAGGGGGAACGGTACGAGCAGTACTTC. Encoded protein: CASSPYAQGERYEQYF.